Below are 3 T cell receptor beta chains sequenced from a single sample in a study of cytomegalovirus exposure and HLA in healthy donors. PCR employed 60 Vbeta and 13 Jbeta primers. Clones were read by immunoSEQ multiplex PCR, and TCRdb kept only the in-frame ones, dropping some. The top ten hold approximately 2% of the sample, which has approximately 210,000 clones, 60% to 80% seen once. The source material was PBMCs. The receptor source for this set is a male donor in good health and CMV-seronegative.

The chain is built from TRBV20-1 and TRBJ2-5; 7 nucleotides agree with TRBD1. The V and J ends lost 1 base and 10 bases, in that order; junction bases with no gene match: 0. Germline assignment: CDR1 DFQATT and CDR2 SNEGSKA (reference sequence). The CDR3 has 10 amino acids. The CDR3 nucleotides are TGCAGTGCTAGAGGGACAGGCCAGTACTTC. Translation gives CSARGTGQYF.

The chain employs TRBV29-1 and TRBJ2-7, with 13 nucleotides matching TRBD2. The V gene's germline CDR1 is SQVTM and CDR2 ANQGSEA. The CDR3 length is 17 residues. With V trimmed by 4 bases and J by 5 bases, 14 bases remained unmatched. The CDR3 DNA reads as TGCAGCGTTGCAGGACCGGGACTAGCGGGAAGTTCCGACGAGCAGTACTTC. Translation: CSVAGPGLAGSSDEQYF.

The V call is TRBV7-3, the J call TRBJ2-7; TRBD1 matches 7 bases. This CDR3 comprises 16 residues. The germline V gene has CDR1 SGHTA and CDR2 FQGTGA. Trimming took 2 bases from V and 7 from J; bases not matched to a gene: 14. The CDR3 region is CASSLYPTGNPWEQYF. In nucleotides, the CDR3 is TGTGCCAGCAGCTTATATCCGACAGGGAACCCTTGGGAGCAGTACTTC.